The rows below give T cell receptor beta chains drawn from one sample of a study of Ad26.COV2.S vaccination and SARS-CoV-2 variants. TCRdb's table, derived via immunoSEQ multiplex PCR, lists solely in-frame clones and lacks some. The sample has roughly 420,000 clones, approximately 88% seen once; the top ten hold about 4%. This sample comprised peripheral blood, obtained in a trial of Ad26.COV2.S vaccine versus placebo. Receptor source: a person between 18 and 59 years old who received the Ad26.COV2.S COVID-19 vaccine or a placebo. The CDR3 runs from the conserved cysteine through the conserved F or W. The order of the fields is clone size, V gene, CDR3 protein. Only part of the rows carry a size: once, few, many, or a class if the clone is expanded.

clone_size: -; v_call: TRBV6-2/TRBV6-3; cdr3_aa: CASSSPTGVNYGYTF
clone_size: -; v_call: TRBV28; cdr3_aa: CASSPEVGQGAPTNEKLFF
clone_size: -; v_call: TRBV18; cdr3_aa: CASSPPPGQSTDTQYF
clone_size: -; v_call: TRBV12-3/TRBV12-4; cdr3_aa: CASTLRGSAFF
clone_size: -; v_call: TRBV5-4; cdr3_aa: CASSPGPGQGAILEKLFF
clone_size: -; v_call: TRBV25-1; cdr3_aa: CASSEGGRLPTYEQYF
clone_size: -; v_call: TRBV4-2; cdr3_aa: CASSQVYSQGNEKLFF
clone_size: -; v_call: TRBV2; cdr3_aa: CASSVRGRTDTQYF
clone_size: -; v_call: TRBV11-1; cdr3_aa: CASRGQGNSPLHF
clone_size: once; v_call: TRBV7-2; cdr3_aa: CASSLDRAGNQPQHF
clone_size: -; v_call: TRBV6-2/TRBV6-3; cdr3_aa: CASSYSETQYF
clone_size: -; v_call: TRBV11-2; cdr3_aa: CASSKGTSGGGETQYF
clone_size: -; v_call: TRBV7-9; cdr3_aa: CASSSGGQSYEQYF
clone_size: -; v_call: TRBV28; cdr3_aa: CASSSTGYRSGNTIYF
clone_size: -; v_call: TRBV3-1/TRBV3-2; cdr3_aa: CASSQERKADEAFF
clone_size: -; v_call: TRBV5-4; cdr3_aa: CASGPGQGAYEQYF
clone_size: -; v_call: TRBV5-1; cdr3_aa: CASSLGVGNEETQYF
clone_size: many; v_call: TRBV5-8; cdr3_aa: CASSAHRDRARTNEKLFF
clone_size: -; v_call: TRBV27; cdr3_aa: CASSPSGGINYEIYSPLHF
clone_size: -; v_call: TRBV24-1; cdr3_aa: CATAGGGRYDTEAFF
clone_size: -; v_call: TRBV7-2; cdr3_aa: CASSLQTSGGGETQYF
clone_size: -; v_call: TRBV7-3; cdr3_aa: CASSRDISTDTQYF
clone_size: -; v_call: TRBV29-1; cdr3_aa: CSVEVGRDQPQHF
clone_size: -; v_call: TRBV6-2/TRBV6-3; cdr3_aa: CASSSESGGRETQYF
clone_size: -; v_call: TRBV4-3; cdr3_aa: CATSGGTNYGYTF
clone_size: few; v_call: TRBV4-2; cdr3_aa: CASSQDPQRGGRETQYF
clone_size: -; v_call: TRBV5-5; cdr3_aa: CASSLSGASSYEQYF
clone_size: -; v_call: TRBV4-2; cdr3_aa: CASSQESGLSTDTQYF